Listed here are 23 T cell receptor beta chains from one sample, sequenced in a study of cytomegalovirus exposure and HLA in healthy donors. Only in-frame clones appear in the TCRdb table, and some are missing; sequencing was by immunoSEQ multiplex PCR. The repertoire holds about 130,000 clones, with roughly 89% as singletons. Sequences were obtained from PBMCs. All receptors derive from a woman aged 18-29 years in good health and CMV-seronegative.

About this clone itself: Other DNA sequences from this sample encode an identical CDR3 as well. J is TRBJ1-2 and V is TRBV4-1, with unresolved D. The CDR3 extends over 13 amino acids. Germline values: CDR1 MGHRA, CDR2 YSYEKL. V lost 1 base and J 5 bases, leaving 8 bases between the germline ends. CDR3 in amino acids: CASSQVTGYGYTF. In DNA form, the CDR3 reads TGCGCCAGCAGCCAAGTTACGGGGTATGGCTACACCTTC.

J is TRBJ2-3 and V is TRBV6-6; 10 bases agree with TRBD2. Germline lookup yields CDR1 MNHNY and CDR2 SVGAGI (reference sequence). The V gene end was trimmed by 0 bases and the J gene end by 6 bases; junction bases not matched to a gene: 0. The CDR3 is 14 residues long. The CDR3 reads CASSYSSGRDTQYF. Written as DNA, the CDR3 is TGTGCCAGCAGTTACTCTAGCGGGAGGGATACGCAGTATTTT.

This clone was detected only a few times. CDR3 DNA sequence: TGTGCCAGCAGCCCCAGAGGGCACAGAGGATCTGGAAACACCATATATTTT. Its protein is CASSPRGHRGSGNTIYF. The chain is built from TRBV14 and TRBJ1-3; D is undetermined. CDR1 SGHDN and CDR2 FVKESK come from the germline V gene. This CDR3 is 17 amino acids long. V was shortened by 4 bases and J by 1 base, with 17 bases between the two germline ends.

The chain recombines TRBV6-1 with TRBJ2-7, with D possibly TRBD2 on 5 matching bases. Germline assignment: CDR1 MNHNS and CDR2 SASEGT. Deletions cut 2 bases from V and 3 bases from J, with 8 bases between. This CDR3 has 13 amino acids. CDR3 amino acids: CASSETSDYEQYF. CDR3 sequence (DNA): TGTGCCAGCAGTGAAACTAGTGACTACGAGCAGTACTTC.

This chain connects TRBV2 to TRBJ1-2; D unresolved. Germline V lookup: CDR1 SNHLY, CDR2 FYNNEI. The CDR3 is 12 amino acids. Trimming removed 1 base from V and 8 bases from J, with 8 bases in between. CDR3 nucleotides: TGTGCCAGCAGTGAAGGGGCCCTGGGCTACACCTTC. Protein sequence: CASSEGALGYTF.

The chain has TRBV5-1 and TRBJ2-2; the D is unclear. V was trimmed by 5 bases and J by 0 bases, leaving 11 bases between them. The CDR3 consists of 15 residues. Germline V gives CDR1 SGHRS, CDR2 YFSETQ. Written as DNA, the CDR3 is TGCGCCAGCAGGGCCGATGAATCGAACACCGGGGAGCTGTTTTTT. Translated: CASRADESNTGELFF. Using reference TRBV5-1 and TRBJ2-2 for the parts outside the CDR3, the full variable domain is KAGVTQTPRYLIKTRGQQVTLSCSPISGHRSVSWYQQTPGQGLQFLFEYFSETQRNKGNFPGRFSGRQFSNSRSEMNVSTLELGDSALYLCASRADESNTGELFFGEGSRLTVL.

V and J are TRBV6-1 and TRBJ2-7; 9 nucleotides align to TRBD1. The V segment lost 5 bases and the J segment 5 bases; nucleotides outside the gene matches: 10. CDR1 is MNHNS and CDR2 is SASEGT in the germline V gene. This CDR3 spans 15 amino acids. Written as DNA, the CDR3 is TGTGCCAGCAGTACTTCCGGGACAGGGAGCAACGAGCAGTACTTC. Its translation is CASSTSGTGSNEQYF.

This clone appeared a single time. The chain links TRBV9 to TRBJ1-1; no clear D. V was cut by 2 bases and J by 8 bases, with 13 bases left in between. The CDR3 totals 13 residues. From germline, CDR1 is SGDLS and CDR2 YYNGEE. Written as DNA, the CDR3 is TGTGCCAGCAGCGTGAATGGGCGGAGGGAAGCTTTCTTT. Amino acids: CASSVNGRREAFF.

The gene calls are TRBV4-2 and TRBJ1-1; no reliable D call. This CDR3 contains 13 residues. Trimming cost V 0 bases and J 9 bases, with 11 bases left between them. Germline V gives CDR1 LGHNA, CDR2 YNFKEQ. The CDR3 spells CASSQEGGSQAFF. The CDR3 DNA sequence: TGTGCCAGCAGCCAAGAAGGCGGGAGTCAAGCTTTCTTT.

V usage is TRBV13 and J usage is TRBJ1-2, with 7 nucleotides matching TRBD1. Germline CDR1 PRHDT, CDR2 FYEKMQ (reference sequence). The V and J ends lost 4 bases and 2 bases, in that order; junction bases with no gene match: 7. The CDR3 has 15 amino acids. DNA for the CDR3: TGTGCCAGCAGCTCTCGGAGAGGGGGCAACTATGGCTACACCTTC. Residues: CASSSRRGGNYGYTF. Looking up the rest from reference TRBV13 and TRBJ1-2 gives the full variable domain: AAGVIQSPRHLIKEKRETATLKCYPIPRHDTVYWYQQGPGQDPQFLISFYEKMQSDKGSIPDRFSAQQFSDYHSELNMSSLELGDSALYFCASSSRRGGNYGYTFGSGTRLTVV.

CDR3 nucleotides: TGTGCCAGCAGTGAAGTGGCAGGCTCCTACGAGCAGTACTTC. It translates to CASSEVAGSYEQYF. The rearrangement joins TRBV6-1 to TRBJ2-7; D gene ambiguous. The CDR3 is 14 residues long. Looked up from germline, CDR1 is MNHNS and CDR2 is SASEGT. V was pared by 1 base and J by 0 bases, with 7 bases between.

V gene TRBV7-9 combines with J gene TRBJ2-5, with 14 bases lining up with TRBD2. The CDR3 loop spans 17 amino acids. Trimming at V came to 4 bases and at J to 5 bases, leaving 9 bases not matched to a gene. Germline lookup yields CDR1 SEHNR and CDR2 FQNEAQ (reference sequence). This CDR3 is CASSSAGLAGGGETQYF. The CDR3 DNA sequence: TGTGCCAGCAGCTCGGCCGGACTAGCGGGAGGAGGGGAGACCCAGTACTTC.

This chain joins TRBV27 and TRBJ2-3; possible D gene TRBD2, 6 bases. CDR1 is MNHEY and CDR2 is SMNVEV in the germline V gene (reference sequence). V was trimmed by 3 bases and J by 9 bases, leaving 13 bases between them. CDR3 size: 13 residues. The CDR3 spells CASSFLGGTTQYF. The CDR3 DNA follows: TGTGCCAGCAGTTTTCTTGGCGGGACCACGCAGTATTTT.

This rearrangement joins TRBV11-3 to TRBJ2-7; D perhaps matches TRBD1 (6 bases). V lost 5 bases to trimming and J lost 2 bases, with 16 bases between them. The germline V gene encodes CDR1 SGHNT and CDR2 YENEEA. This CDR3 has 15 residues. The CDR3 bases are TGTGCCAGCAGCCCCACCGGGACACCAACCTACGAGCAGTACTTC. Protein product: CASSPTGTPTYEQYF.

This chain connects TRBV6-4 to TRBJ2-2, with D perhaps TRBD2 (5 bases). CDR1 and CDR2 from the germline V gene are MRHNA and SNTAGT. The CDR3 consists of 15 residues. V gave up 7 bases and J gave up 1 base, with 13 bases separating them. The CDR3 sequence: CASIRGKRNTGELFF. CDR3 coding DNA: TGTGCCAGCATCAGAGGGAAGAGGAACACCGGGGAGCTGTTTTTT.

The V and J genes are TRBV4-1 and TRBJ1-1; 11 nucleotides agree with TRBD1. With V trimmed by 5 bases and J by 4 bases, 9 bases remained unmatched. CDR3 length: 16 amino acids. Germline V gene sequence: CDR1 MGHRA, CDR2 YSYEKL. CDR3 nucleotides: TGCGCCAGCAGCAAACCCGGGACAGGGGGACTCACTGAAGCTTTCTTT. Its translation is CASSKPGTGGLTEAFF.

V and J are TRBV29-1 and TRBJ2-5; perhaps TRBD2 as D (5 bases). The CDR3 loop spans 11 amino acids. Germline CDR1 is SQVTM and CDR2 is ANQGSEA. Trimming removed 4 bases at V and 2 bases at J, with 5 bases between. CDR3 in amino acids: CSVGGQETQYF. CDR3 DNA sequence: TGCAGCGTTGGAGGGCAAGAGACCCAGTACTTC.

This chain uses TRBV18 with TRBJ1-2, with a possible D match to TRBD1 (6 bases). The V end lost 0 bases, the J end lost 2 bases, and 13 bases lay between the germline ends. The length of the CDR3 is 16 residues. Germline V gene sequence: CDR1 KGHSH, CDR2 LQKENI. The chain's CDR3 is CASSPPSRGPNYGYTF. The CDR3 DNA reads TGTGCCAGCTCACCACCGAGCAGGGGACCCAACTATGGCTACACCTTC.

In nucleotides, the CDR3 is TGTGCCAGCAGCGTTAAGACTAGCGGGGTCCACGAGCAGTACTTC. It yields the protein CASSVKTSGVHEQYF. The chain employs TRBV5-4 and TRBJ2-7, with 11 bases aligning to TRBD2. Germline lookup yields CDR1 SGHNT and CDR2 YYREEE (reference sequence). J was trimmed by 5 bases and V by 4 bases; bases with no gene match: 8. This CDR3 is built from 15 residues.

The chain is built from TRBV29-1 and TRBJ1-1; 7 bases line up with TRBD1. Germline CDR1 reads SQVTM; CDR2 reads ANQGSEA. This CDR3 is 13 amino acids long. The J segment lost 1 base and the V segment lost 2 bases, leaving 1 base of the junction unmatched. The CDR3, as DNA: TGCAGCGTTGAACAGGGGGGGAACACTGAAGCTTTCTTT. Translation gives CSVEQGGNTEAFF.

The V and J genes are TRBV4-1 and TRBJ2-7; 11 bases map to TRBD2. V lost 0 bases, J lost 5 bases, and 9 bases stayed unmatched. Per germline, CDR1 MGHRA and CDR2 YSYEKL. The CDR3 extends over 17 amino acids. CDR3 DNA sequence: TGCGCCAGCAGCCAAGATCGAACTAGCGGGAGCCCCCACGAGCAGTACTTC. It specifies CASSQDRTSGSPHEQYF.

The chain recombines TRBV7-9 with TRBJ2-1, with D unclear. The germline gives CDR1 SEHNR, CDR2 FQNEAQ (reference sequence). V lost 6 bases and J 8 bases, leaving 11 bases between the germline ends. The CDR3 loop spans 12 amino acids. This chain's CDR3 is CASSSYLHEQFF. The CDR3 DNA follows: TGTGCCAGCAGTTCCTATCTACATGAGCAGTTCTTC.

V usage is TRBV9 and J usage is TRBJ2-7, with 8 bases matching TRBD1. V lost 2 bases, J lost 2 bases, and 6 bases stayed unmatched. Per germline, CDR1 SGDLS and CDR2 YYNGEE. This CDR3 contains 15 residues. The CDR3 spells CASSVSGTGAYEQYF. The CDR3 DNA reads TGTGCCAGCAGCGTTTCCGGGACAGGAGCCTACGAGCAGTACTTC.